The 25 T cell receptor beta chains in this list originate from one sample, sequenced in a study of a mutant IDH1 vaccine in newly diagnosed glioma. As to time point: week 23, last vaccination. All doses held 300 ug of mutant IDH1 20-mer peptide, with topical imiquimod. The antigens for these receptors are not known. The assay was immunoSEQ multiplex PCR, and TCRdb's table has in-frame clones only and misses some. Here the sample spans 20,000 to 25,000 clones, almost 85% being singletons. The material was PBMCs, obtained from a glioma patient whose treatment included an IDH1 peptide vaccine. Receptors originate from a man aged 30-40 years with glioma.

V gene TRBV5-1 combines with J gene TRBJ2-5; D assignment may be TRBD1 or TRBD2 (6 bases each). This CDR3 comprises 15 residues. From germline, CDR1 is SGHRS and CDR2 YFSETQ. The V gene lost 0 bases and the J gene lost 1 base, with 10 bases spanning the gap. The CDR3 DNA reads as TGCGCCAGCAGCTTGGAGCCGGGGGCCCAAGAGACCCAGTACTTC. This codes for CASSLEPGAQETQYF.

The V gene is TRBV4-2, the J gene TRBJ2-5, with D possibly being TRBD1 or TRBD2 (5 bases each). The J call may be wrong; the DNA end is better matched by TRBJ2-7. From germline, CDR1 is LGHNA and CDR2 YNFKEQ. CDR3 length: 15 residues. The CDR3 DNA follows: TGTGCCAGCAGCCAAGACGGGGACGGCAGCTACGAGCAGTACTTC. This gives the protein CASSQDGDGSYEQYF.

The rearrangement uses TRBV5-1 and TRBJ1-1; TRBD1 might be the D (5 bases). The CDR3 sequence is 11 residues long. Between the trimmed V and J ends, which lost 0 bases and 11 bases, there was a span of 8 bases. Germline V gene sequence: CDR1 SGHRS, CDR2 YFSETQ. The CDR3: CASSLGQRAFF. CDR3 nucleotides: TGCGCCAGCAGCTTGGGACAGAGGGCTTTCTTT. Variable domain in full (rest from reference TRBV5-1 and TRBJ1-1): KAGVTQTPRYLIKTRGQQVTLSCSPISGHRSVSWYQQTPGQGLQFLFEYFSETQRNKGNFPGRFSGRQFSNSRSEMNVSTLELGDSALYLCASSLGQRAFFGQGTRLTVV.

With regard to this clone: The sample has other DNA sequences that encode this CDR3 too. The rearrangement links TRBV7-9 to TRBJ2-4; the D gene is possibly TRBD2 (6 bases). The germline V and J ends were trimmed by 1 base and 7 bases, with 11 bases remaining between them. This CDR3 has 14 residues. CDR1 is SEHNR, CDR2 FQNEAQ, per germline (reference sequence). In nucleotides, the CDR3 is TGTGCCAGCAGCTTAGTTGGAGGGGAGAACATTCAGTACTTC. Protein sequence: CASSLVGGENIQYF.

This chain joins TRBV7-9 and TRBJ2-5; no definite D call. The germline V gene encodes CDR1 SEHNR and CDR2 FQNEAQ (reference sequence). With 5 bases removed from V and 0 bases from J, the gap between germline ends came to 13 bases. CDR3 length: 15 amino acids. CDR3 protein: CASSPRWPNQETQYF. The CDR3 DNA reads as TGTGCCAGCAGCCCCCGGTGGCCCAACCAAGAGACCCAGTACTTC.

This chain links TRBV5-4 with TRBJ2-7, with a weak D call TRBD1 (5 bases). Trimming removed 3 bases from V and 3 bases from J, with 7 bases in between. The germline gives CDR1 SGHNT, CDR2 YYREEE (reference sequence). This CDR3 is built from 12 residues. The CDR3 loop is CASSSDSYEQYF. CDR3 in DNA: TGTGCCAGCAGCTCCGACAGCTACGAGCAGTACTTC.

The chain recombines TRBV6-5 with TRBJ1-2; a possible D gene is TRBD1 (6 bases). Trimming stripped 8 bases from V and 5 bases from J, with 18 bases between. Germline V gene sequence: CDR1 MNHEY, CDR2 SVGAGI. The CDR3 consists of 14 residues. This chain's CDR3 is CASGPPEGGYGYTF. The CDR3 DNA is TGTGCCAGCGGACCCCCAGAGGGGGGGTATGGCTACACCTTC.

The rearrangement joins TRBV2 to TRBJ1-5; TRBD1 might be the D (6 bases). This CDR3 contains 15 residues. V lost 0 bases and J lost 10, with 16 bases in between. Germline CDR1 is SNHLY and CDR2 is FYNNEI. CDR3 coding DNA: TGTGCCAGCAGTGAAGCTCGACAGGCTATCGAACCCCAGCATTTT. Translation: CASSEARQAIEPQHF. The full variable domain, in which reference TRBV2 and TRBJ1-5 provide the parts outside the CDR3, is EPEVTQTPSHQVTQMGQEVILRCVPISNHLYFYWYRQILGQKVEFLVSFYNNEISEKSEIFDDQFSVERPDGSNFTLKIRSTKLEDSAMYFCASSEARQAIEPQHFGDGTRLSIL.

This clone came up once. V is TRBV2 and J is TRBJ1-6; D remains ambiguous. The V gene lost 1 base and the J gene lost 6 bases, with 7 bases spanning the gap. Germline V gives CDR1 SNHLY, CDR2 FYNNEI. The CDR3 is 14 amino acids. The CDR3 nucleotides are TGTGCCAGCAGTGAAGAGCAGGTTAATTCACCCCTCCACTTT. Its protein product is CASSEEQVNSPLHF.

The rearrangement links TRBV29-1 to TRBJ1-5, with TRBD1 matching 12 bases. With 4 bases clipped from V and 3 bases from J, the junction kept 4 bases outside the gene matches. This CDR3 is built from 15 residues. Germline V gene sequence: CDR1 SQVTM, CDR2 ANQGSEA. Here the CDR3 reads CSVGGQGADNQPQHF. CDR3 bases: TGCAGCGTTGGGGGACAGGGGGCCGACAATCAGCCCCAGCATTTT.

The chain couples TRBV18 to TRBJ1-5; D not certain. V lost 3 bases, J lost 6 bases, and 9 bases lay in between. The CDR3 is made up of 13 amino acids. Germline V gene data show CDR1 as KGHSH and CDR2 as LQKENI. CDR3 coding DNA: TGTGCCAGCTCACCCCCAGAAGGTCAGCCCCAGCATTTT. Protein sequence: CASSPPEGQPQHF.

The chain links TRBV14 to TRBJ1-6; D remains ambiguous. Germline V gene sequence: CDR1 SGHDN, CDR2 FVKESK. V was trimmed by 4 bases and J by 7 bases, leaving 8 bases between them. CDR3 length: 13 amino acids. CDR3 nucleotides: TGTGCCAGCAGCCCTTCGCGCAATTCACCCCTCCACTTT. Translated, it gives CASSPSRNSPLHF.

In the case of this clone: Mismatch with germline at one junction end may stem from a read error. This sequence joins TRBV7-9 and TRBJ2-1; perhaps D is TRBD1 or TRBD2 (6 bases each). Germline values: CDR1 SEHNR, CDR2 FQNEAQ (reference sequence). The CDR3 contains 12 residues. The CDR3 loop reads CASNLGGFPVLF. The CDR3, as DNA: TGTGCCAGCAACCTCGGGGGCTTCCCAGTTCTCTTC.

The count of this clone is one. The chain is built from TRBV2 and TRBJ2-7; no definite D call. This CDR3 comprises 15 residues. Germline-derived CDR1 and CDR2 are SNHLY and FYNNEI. Trimming removed 1 base at V and 3 bases at J, with 13 bases between. As DNA, the CDR3 is TGTGCCAGCAGTGAAGGTAAATGGCACTACTACGAGCAGTACTTC. Its translation is CASSEGKWHYYEQYF.

V and J are TRBV4-2 and TRBJ2-4, with TRBD2 matching 7 bases. The length of the CDR3 is 17 residues. V was clipped by 1 base and J by 3 bases; unmatched bases: 9. Germline CDR1 LGHNA, CDR2 YNFKEQ. The CDR3 loop is CASSQAPAGVVKNIQYF. Written as DNA, the CDR3 is TGTGCCAGCAGCCAAGCTCCGGCGGGAGTAGTCAAAAACATTCAGTACTTC.

The rearrangement uses TRBV7-9 and TRBJ2-7; the match to TRBD1 covers 9 bases. The CDR3 consists of 14 residues. Germline CDR1 and CDR2: SEHNR and FQNEAQ (reference sequence). Unmatched junction bases numbered 14, after V lost 10 bases and J lost 7 bases. CDR3 sequence: CAKAPLQGAKEQYF. The DNA of the CDR3 is TGTGCCAAGGCCCCCTTACAGGGGGCGAAAGAGCAGTACTTC.

The gene calls are TRBV6-5 and TRBJ2-5; D remains unclear. V lost 2 bases and J lost 0, with 4 bases in between. CDR3 size: 13 residues. CDR1 and CDR2 from the germline V gene are MNHEY and SVGAGI. CDR3 DNA sequence: TGTGCCAGCAGTTACCAAGACCAAGAGACCCAGTACTTC. Its protein is CASSYQDQETQYF.

For the CDR3, the DNA is TGTGCCACCAGCAGTTCGAACTATGGCTACACCTTC. Encoded protein: CATSSSNYGYTF. The chain couples TRBV15 to TRBJ1-2, with no clear D. The V and J ends lost 3 bases and 2 bases respectively, with 4 bases between them. From germline, CDR1 is LNHNV and CDR2 YYDKDF (reference sequence). This CDR3 spans 12 amino acids.

The chain uses TRBV18 and TRBJ2-3; tentatively, D is TRBD1 (6 bases). The CDR3 has 14 residues. V gave up 5 bases and J gave up 0 bases, with 9 bases separating them. Per germline, CDR1 KGHSH and CDR2 LQKENI. The CDR3 DNA reads as TGTGCCAGCTCAGGGACACGTAGCACAGATACGCAGTATTTT. This sequence encodes CASSGTRSTDTQYF.

The chain links TRBV6-1 to TRBJ2-3; D perhaps matches TRBD1 (6 bases). Per germline, CDR1 MNHNS and CDR2 SASEGT. V lost 4 bases and J lost 8, with 16 bases in between. CDR3 length: 14 amino acids. As DNA, the CDR3 is TGTGCCAGCAGTGTGGGGGCTTCAATCGGTACGCAGTATTTT. It yields the protein CASSVGASIGTQYF.

The CDR3 DNA is TGTGCCAGCTCACTCCCTTATGCGGATACGCAGTATTTT. Translation: CASSLPYADTQYF. The chain uses TRBV6-6 and TRBJ2-3; D unclear. V lost 8 bases, J lost 6 bases, and 15 bases lay in between. CDR1 and CDR2 (germline): MNHNY, SVGAGI (reference sequence). The CDR3 has 13 amino acids.

V is TRBV19 and J is TRBJ1-1; D possibly corresponds to TRBD1 (5 bases). Trimming took off 1 base at V and 1 base at J, with 10 bases between the two ends. The CDR3 is 15 residues long. CDR1 LNHDA and CDR2 SQIVND come from the germline V gene (reference sequence). CDR3 in amino acids: CASSIVGGRNTEAFF. The CDR3 nucleotides read TGTGCCAGTAGTATAGTCGGGGGACGGAACACTGAAGCTTTCTTT.

This chain links TRBV7-9 with TRBJ2-7; 11 bases map to TRBD1. Trimming took 1 base from V and 7 from J; bases not matched to a gene: 12. This CDR3 region has 17 residues. CDR1 is SEHNR and CDR2 is FQNEAQ in the germline V gene (reference sequence). For the CDR3, the DNA is TGTGCCAGCAGCTTAGGCGCGGTCGGACAGGGGGCAGAAGAGCAGTACTTC. Translated: CASSLGAVGQGAEEQYF.

The V gene is TRBV7-2, the J gene TRBJ2-7, with D uncertain. The V gene's germline CDR1 is SGHTA and CDR2 FQGNSA. Trimming took 3 bases from V and 2 from J, leaving 11 bases between them. The CDR3 extends over 14 amino acids. In DNA, the CDR3 is TGTGCCAGCAGCTTTCAGAGAGCGACCTACGAGCAGTACTTC. Its translation is CASSFQRATYEQYF.

V and J are TRBV19 and TRBJ2-7; D gene uncertain. Germline assignment: CDR1 LNHDA and CDR2 SQIVND (reference sequence). The CDR3 covers 12 residues. V was cut by 3 bases and J by 2 bases, with 5 bases left in between. The DNA of the CDR3 is TGTGCCAGTAGTATTCCTCCCTACGAGCAGTACTTC. It specifies CASSIPPYEQYF.